This TCR beta chain was identified in a study of STAT5B mutations in CD4+ large granular lymphocyte leukemia. Comment on this clone: Its antigen remains unidentified.

The protocol was immunoSEQ multiplex PCR, while the TCRdb copy is restricted to in-frame clones and leaves out a portion. The data contain roughly 34,000 clones, around 80% of them singletons. The V and J ends lost 3 bases and 1 base, in that order; junction bases with no gene match: 7. The CDR3 extends over 17 amino acids. Study observations and caveats: No patients shared main leukemic clonotypes, though 20% to 25% appeared at low frequency elsewhere. 8/27 top patient clones versus 2/35 control clones were TRBV06-family.

Buffy coats from healthy blood donors served as controls. The TCR sequence derives from a human donor in good health. What was sequenced was CD4+ T cells from blood buffy coats. The chain is built from TRBV23-1 and TRBJ1-5; 9 bases are shared with TRBD1. TRBV23-1 has ORF status, its function being uncertain. The CDR3 bases are TGCGCCAGCAGTCATCTCAACAGGGGGCCCAGCAATCAGCCCCAGCATTTT. Its protein product is CASSHLNRGPSNQPQHF.